This T cell receptor beta chain was retrieved from a study of blood T cell repertoires in COVID-19. Looking at the study overall: COVID-19 samples from acute and convalescent phases originated in the United States, Italy and Spain.

Authors' analysis steps: Amplified reference gene primers provided the basis for estimating nucleated cell counts. Measured with immunoSEQ multiplex PCR; TCRdb has only the in-frame clones, and not every one. Clone size and the V and J calls come from that table; the DNA yielded D and trimming. The sample records 35,000 to 40,000 clones, around 90% being singletons. This clone was observed a few times. Germline CDR1 reads SGHDN; CDR2 reads FVKESK. The CDR3 contains 17 residues. V was clipped by 5 bases and J by 1 base; unmatched bases: 12. This sequence originates from a man between 65 and 85 years old with acute or convalescent COVID-19. Sample: peripheral blood. V and J are TRBV14 and TRBJ1-1, with 8 nucleotides matching TRBD1. CDR3 in DNA: TGTGCCAGCAGCATTCGGGAAGGGCAGGGGGCGAACACTGAAGCTTTCTTT. Translated: CASSIREGQGANTEAFF. Using reference TRBV14 and TRBJ1-1 for the parts outside the CDR3, the full variable domain is EAGVTQFPSHSVIEKGQTVTLRCDPISGHDNLYWYRRVMGKEIKFLLHFVKESKQDESGMPNNRFLAERTGGTYSTLKVQPAELEDSGVYFCASSIREGQGANTEAFFGQGTRLTVV.